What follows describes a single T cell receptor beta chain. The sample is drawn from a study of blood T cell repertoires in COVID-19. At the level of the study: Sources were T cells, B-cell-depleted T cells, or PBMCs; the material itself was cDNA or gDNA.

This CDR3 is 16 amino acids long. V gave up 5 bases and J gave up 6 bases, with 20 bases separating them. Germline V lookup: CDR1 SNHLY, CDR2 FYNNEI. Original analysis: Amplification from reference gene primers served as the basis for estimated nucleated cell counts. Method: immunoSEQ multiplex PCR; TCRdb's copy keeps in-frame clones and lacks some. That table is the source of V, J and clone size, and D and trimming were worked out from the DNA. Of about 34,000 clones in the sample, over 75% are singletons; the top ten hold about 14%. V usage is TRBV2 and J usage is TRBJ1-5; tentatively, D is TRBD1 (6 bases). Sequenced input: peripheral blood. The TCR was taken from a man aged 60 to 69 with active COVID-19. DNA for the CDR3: TGTGCCAGCAGTCCAAGCGAATTTGACAGGTCTCAGCCCCAGCATTTT. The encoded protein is CASSPSEFDRSQPQHF.